Each of the 24 T cell receptor beta chains below was sequenced from the same sample in a study of identifying expanded T cells in peripheral blood. Sequencing used immunoSEQ multiplex PCR; TCRdb keeps in-frame clones, though not all of them. There are about 74,000 clones in the sample; about 83% occur only once, and approximately 18% lies in the top ten. Sequenced material: blood. These receptors all come from a person aged 18 to 75 in good health.

The rearrangement links TRBV2 to TRBJ2-2; D unclear. V lost 1 base and J 0 bases, leaving 9 bases between the germline ends. The germline V gene encodes CDR1 SNHLY and CDR2 FYNNEI. The CDR3 is 16 amino acids. For the CDR3, the DNA is TGTGCCAGCAGTGAAGTCACACCGGCGAACACCGGGGAGCTGTTTTTT. This gives the protein CASSEVTPANTGELFF.

For this clone: Other DNA variants within this sample encode the same CDR3. This rearrangement joins TRBV18 to TRBJ2-6, with D perhaps TRBD2 (6 bases). CDR1 and CDR2 from the germline V gene are KGHSH and LQKENI. V gave up 3 bases and J gave up 2 bases, with 11 bases separating them. The CDR3 length is 16 residues. CDR3 bases: TGTGCCAGCTCACCTACCGGAGGGGCTGGGGCCAACGTCCTGACTTTC. This codes for CASSPTGGAGANVLTF.

As to this clone: The junction departs from germline at one end; a sequencing error may be responsible. The chain uses TRBV2 and TRBJ2-1; 14 bases are a match to TRBD2. Germline CDR1 is SNHLY and CDR2 is FYNNEI. This CDR3 has 14 amino acids. The CDR3 region has the DNA TGTGCCAGCCGCCCCGGGACTAGCGGGAGATCCCCAGTCTTC. Translated, it gives CASRPGTSGRSPVF.

This clone was seen a few times. This rearrangement joins TRBV6-6 to TRBJ1-2, with D perhaps TRBD1 (5 bases). CDR1 is MNHNY, CDR2 SVGAGI, per germline (reference sequence). V gave up 6 bases and J gave up 3 bases, with 14 bases separating them. The CDR3 loop spans 14 amino acids. This CDR3 is CASSSQQAHYGYTF. The DNA of the CDR3 is TGTGCCAGCAGCTCACAACAGGCACACTATGGCTACACCTTC.

J is TRBJ2-3 and V is TRBV2; 8 bases agree with TRBD1. Per the germline V gene, CDR1 is SNHLY and CDR2 is FYNNEI. The ends lost 7 bases at V and 1 base at J; junction bases unmatched: 7. This CDR3 has 15 amino acids. The CDR3 DNA sequence: TGTGCCAGCAACGTCGGGACAGGACGCACAGATACGCAGTATTTT. Its protein product is CASNVGTGRTDTQYF.

This clone was seen more than once but under ten times. The rearrangement links TRBV19 to TRBJ2-1, with D unresolved. CDR1 is LNHDA and CDR2 is SQIVND in the germline V gene (reference sequence). The germline V and J ends were trimmed by 1 base and 6 bases, with 7 bases remaining between them. The CDR3 has 13 amino acids. The CDR3 sequence: CASSIVGLNEQFF. The CDR3 DNA reads as TGTGCCAGTAGTATAGTGGGTCTCAATGAGCAGTTCTTC.

The chain combines TRBV5-6 with TRBJ2-5, with D possibly being TRBD1 or TRBD2 (6 bases each). V was trimmed by 0 bases and J by 3 bases, leaving 9 bases between them. The CDR3 length is 14 residues. The germline V gene has CDR1 SGHDT and CDR2 YYEEEE. CDR3 coding DNA: TGTGCCAGCAGCTTGGTGGGGGGCGAAGAGACCCAGTACTTC. Its translation is CASSLVGGEETQYF.

The chain recombines TRBV7-9 with TRBJ1-5; 9 nucleotides align to TRBD1. The V and J ends lost 5 bases and 2 bases, in that order; junction bases with no gene match: 13. This CDR3 comprises 18 residues. Germline V gene data show CDR1 as SEHNR and CDR2 as FQNEAQ (reference sequence). The CDR3 sequence is CASSRNLGTGKGNQPQHF. CDR3 coding DNA: TGTGCCAGCAGCCGCAACCTGGGGACAGGGAAAGGCAATCAGCCCCAGCATTTT.

J is TRBJ2-1 and V is TRBV28; tentatively, D is TRBD2 (6 bases). The CDR3 is 15 amino acids. Germline CDR1 is MDHEN and CDR2 is SYDVKM. Trimming pared 3 bases from V and 3 bases from J, leaving 12 bases between. CDR3 amino acids: CASSFTRGLYNEQFF. For the CDR3, the DNA is TGTGCCAGCAGTTTTACTAGGGGACTCTACAATGAGCAGTTCTTC. Variable domain in full (rest from reference TRBV28 and TRBJ2-1): DVKVTQSSRYLVKRTGEKVFLECVQDMDHENMFWYRQDPGLGLRLIYFSYDVKMKEKGDIPEGYSVSREKKERFSLILESASTNQTSMYLCASSFTRGLYNEQFFGPGTRLTVL.

The V and J genes are TRBV19 and TRBJ2-2; TRBD1 aligns across 7 bases. The CDR3 is made up of 15 amino acids. V lost 0 bases to trimming and J lost 6 bases; unmatched junction nucleotides: 4. Germline V gene sequence: CDR1 LNHDA, CDR2 SQIVND (reference sequence). The CDR3 region is CASSIDPQGAGELFF. The CDR3, as DNA: TGTGCCAGTAGTATAGACCCCCAGGGGGCCGGGGAGCTGTTTTTT.

The chain uses TRBV2 and TRBJ1-2; 7 positions agree with TRBD1. V shed 4 bases and J 4 bases; nucleotides not matched to a gene: 3. The germline gives CDR1 SNHLY, CDR2 FYNNEI. The CDR3 covers 13 residues. The CDR3 region is CASSVGQAYGYTF. The DNA of the CDR3 is TGTGCCAGCAGTGTAGGACAGGCCTATGGCTACACCTTC.

V gene TRBV11-2 combines with J gene TRBJ1-1, with 7 bases lining up with TRBD1. Germline CDR1 and CDR2: SGHAT and FQNNGV. Trimming took 0 bases from V and 8 from J; bases not matched to a gene: 9. The CDR3 loop spans 15 amino acids. In nucleotides, the CDR3 is TGTGCCAGCAGCTTAGAGACAGGGATAGGAAAGGAAGCTTTCTTT. It encodes CASSLETGIGKEAFF.

The genes are TRBV5-6 and TRBJ1-4; 9 bases are shared with TRBD1. CDR1 and CDR2 from the germline V gene are SGHDT and YYEEEE. With 4 bases clipped from V and 8 bases from J, the junction kept 12 bases outside the gene matches. This CDR3 has 16 amino acids. This CDR3 reads CASSDSGQGHWEKLFF. CDR3 DNA: TGTGCCAGCAGCGACTCGGGACAGGGTCACTGGGAAAAACTGTTTTTT.

There are a few counts of this clone. The V call is TRBV11-3, the J call TRBJ2-3; maybe TRBD2 (6 bases). Germline V gives CDR1 SGHNT, CDR2 YENEEA. The V end lost 5 bases, the J end lost 6 bases, and 18 bases lay between the germline ends. The length of the CDR3 is 15 residues. The CDR3 nucleotides are TGTGCCAGCAGCCCCCGGGGGAGCCAGACGGATACGCAGTATTTT. Translated: CASSPRGSQTDTQYF.

This clone came up a few times. The chain combines TRBV5-6 with TRBJ1-2, with D perhaps TRBD1 (5 bases). The V gene lost 2 bases and the J gene lost 8 bases, with 13 bases spanning the gap. CDR1 and CDR2 from the germline V gene are SGHDT and YYEEEE. There are 13 residues in the CDR3. This CDR3 reads CASSFRGGEGYTF. CDR3 DNA sequence: TGTGCCAGCAGCTTTAGAGGAGGGGAGGGCTACACCTTC.

This clone has only a few counts. The chain has TRBV7-8 and TRBJ1-1; TRBD1 might be the D (5 bases). V gave up 5 bases and J gave up 1 base, with 11 bases separating them. Germline CDR1 and CDR2: SGHVS and FQNEAQ. CDR3 length: 14 amino acids. The CDR3 spells CASSTVGANTEAFF. CDR3 DNA sequence: TGTGCCAGCAGCACAGTAGGGGCGAACACTGAAGCTTTCTTT.

Regarding this clone: Mismatch with germline at one junction end may stem from a read error. This rearrangement joins TRBV7-2 to TRBJ2-7; D is ambiguous. Per the germline V gene, CDR1 is SGHTA and CDR2 is FQGNSA. CDR3 length: 13 residues. Here the CDR3 reads CASSQDVRPEQYF. CDR3 DNA sequence: TGCGCCAGCAGCCAAGATGTGAGGCCCGAGCAGTACTTC.

The chain combines TRBV7-2 with TRBJ1-1, with 9 bases matching TRBD1. This CDR3 region has 14 residues. Germline CDR1 and CDR2: SGHTA and FQGNSA. V shed 4 bases, J shed 4 bases, and the junction held 4 bases outside the gene matches. As DNA, the CDR3 is TGTGCCAGCAGCTGGGACAGGGTGGGCACTGAAGCTTTCTTT. This gives the protein CASSWDRVGTEAFF.

V usage is TRBV10-2 and J usage is TRBJ2-5, with 10 bases aligning to TRBD2. The assigned J gene may be wrong: the sequence end matches TRBJ2-7 better. The germline V gene has CDR1 WSHSY and CDR2 SAAADI. The CDR3 is 14 amino acids. The CDR3 coding sequence is TGCGCCAGCAGACCGGGACTAGCGTCCTACGAGCAGTACTTC. Its translation: CASRPGLASYEQYF.

V and J are TRBV10-3 and TRBJ2-2; 8 nucleotides match TRBD2. Germline assignment: CDR1 ENHRY and CDR2 SYGVKD. This CDR3 has 17 amino acids. V lost 9 bases, J lost 7 bases, and 19 bases stayed unmatched. The CDR3 protein is CAILRAPGTSSVGELFF. The CDR3 DNA reads as TGTGCCATTCTAAGGGCTCCCGGGACTAGTTCCGTCGGGGAGCTGTTTTTT.

The chain recombines TRBV7-6 with TRBJ2-5; possible D gene TRBD1, 6 bases. Germline CDR1 and CDR2: SGHVS and FNYEAQ. V lost 10 bases and J 2 bases, leaving 11 bases between the germline ends. The CDR3 spans 12 residues. The CDR3 protein is CATYREQETQYF. DNA of the CDR3: TGTGCCACCTACAGGGAACAAGAGACCCAGTACTTC. The full variable domain, completed using reference TRBV7-6 and TRBJ2-5, is GAGVSQSPRYKVTKRGQDVALRCDPISGHVSLYWYRQALGQGPEFLTYFNYEAQQDKSGLPNDRFSAERPEGSISTLTIQRTEQRDSAMYRCATYREQETQYFGPGTRLLVL.

V and J are TRBV19 and TRBJ2-5; TRBD1 aligns across 8 bases. This CDR3 contains 16 residues. V lost 4 bases, J lost 3 bases, and 10 bases stayed unmatched. The germline V gene has CDR1 LNHDA and CDR2 SQIVND (reference sequence). The CDR3 protein is CASSTGLQGGKETQYF. The CDR3 DNA sequence: TGTGCCAGTAGTACAGGATTACAGGGGGGTAAAGAGACCCAGTACTTC.

The CDR3 reads CASSYGALEVQYF. CDR3 DNA sequence: TGTGCCAGCAGCTATGGTGCTCTAGAGGTTCAGTACTTC. The chain employs TRBV7-3 and TRBJ2-5, with D unresolved. V gave up 4 bases and J gave up 11 bases, with 17 bases separating them. CDR3 length: 13 amino acids. In germline, CDR1 is SGHTA, CDR2 FQGTGA.

This clone was seen more than once but under ten times. The V call is TRBV5-4, the J call TRBJ1-5; 10 bases fit TRBD1. Germline values: CDR1 SGHNT, CDR2 YYREEE (reference sequence). The V and J ends lost 4 bases and 5 bases, in that order; junction bases with no gene match: 3. This CDR3 has 14 amino acids. The CDR3 protein is CASSRQGAHQPQHF. In DNA, the CDR3 is TGTGCCAGCAGCAGACAGGGGGCGCATCAGCCCCAGCATTTT.